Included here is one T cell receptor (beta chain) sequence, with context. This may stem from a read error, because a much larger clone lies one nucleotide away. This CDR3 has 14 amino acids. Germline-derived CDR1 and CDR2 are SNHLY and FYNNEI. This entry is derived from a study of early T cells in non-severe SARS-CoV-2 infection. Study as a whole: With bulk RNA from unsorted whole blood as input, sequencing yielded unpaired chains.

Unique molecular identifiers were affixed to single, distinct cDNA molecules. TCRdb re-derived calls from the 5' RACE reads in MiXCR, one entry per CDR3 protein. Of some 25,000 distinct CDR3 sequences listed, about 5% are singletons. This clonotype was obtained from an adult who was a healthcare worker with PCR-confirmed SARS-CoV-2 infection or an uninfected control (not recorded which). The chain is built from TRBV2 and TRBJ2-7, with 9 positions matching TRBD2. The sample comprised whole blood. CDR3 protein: CASSASGNPYGQYF. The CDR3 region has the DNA TGTGCCAGCAGTGCTAGCGGGAATCCCTACGGGCAGTACTTC.